This T cell receptor (beta chain) was captured in a study of cytomegalovirus exposure and HLA in healthy donors. Broader study findings: Certain indistinguishable V segments, among them TRBV6-2 and TRBV6-3, were excluded. A later analysis revealed that TCR association rates differed between HLA loci, peaking at DRB1 and bottoming out at HLA-C.

PCR employed 60 Vbeta and 13 Jbeta primers. Repertoires were generated with immunoSEQ multiplex PCR, while TCRdb's copy carries only in-frame clones and drops some. This sample yields about 160,000 clones, of which around 84% are seen a single time; about 2% belongs to the top ten. Notes on this clone: Its specificity is not known.

Germline-derived CDR1 and CDR2 are SGHKS and YYEKEE (reference sequence). V lost 4 bases, J lost 2 bases, and 7 bases stayed unmatched. The CDR3 length is 15 residues. This TCR came from a man between 18 and 29 years old in good health and CMV-seropositive. The sample taken for sequencing was PBMCs. The chain has TRBV5-5 and TRBJ2-7; 9 bases agree with TRBD1. DNA of the CDR3: TGTGCCAGCAGCCTCTTACAGGGGGCGGCCTACGAGCAGTACTTC. It codes for CASSLLQGAAYEQYF.